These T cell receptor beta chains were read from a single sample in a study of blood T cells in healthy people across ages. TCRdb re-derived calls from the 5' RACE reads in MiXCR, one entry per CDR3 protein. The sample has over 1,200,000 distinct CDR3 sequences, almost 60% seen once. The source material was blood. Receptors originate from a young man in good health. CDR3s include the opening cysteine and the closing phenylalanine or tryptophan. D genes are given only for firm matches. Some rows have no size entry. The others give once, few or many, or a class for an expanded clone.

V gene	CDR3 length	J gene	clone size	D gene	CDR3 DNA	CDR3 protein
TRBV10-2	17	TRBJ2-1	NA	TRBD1	TGCGCCAGCAGTGAGTCCTCAAGGACAGGGACCTACAATGAGCAGTTCTTC	CASSESSRTGTYNEQFF
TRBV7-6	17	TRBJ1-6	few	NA	TGTGCCAGCAGCTTAAAGGGGCCACGACAGTATAATTCACCCCTCCACTTT	CASSLKGPRQYNSPLHF
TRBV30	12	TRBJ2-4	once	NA	TGTGCCTGGACGACTAGTGGGGACATTCAGTACTTC	CAWTTSGDIQYF
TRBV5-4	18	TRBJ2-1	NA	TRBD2	TGTGCCAGCAGCGCACATCCAACGAGCGGGAGGGCCTACAATGAGCAGTTCTTC	CASSAHPTSGRAYNEQFF
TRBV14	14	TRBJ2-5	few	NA	TGTGCCAGCAGGGGGATCCGGGACTTGGAGACCCAGTACTTC	CASRGIRDLETQYF
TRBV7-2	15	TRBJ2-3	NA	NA	TGTGCCAGCAGCACAGGGCTGCGGGACACAGATACGCAGTATTTT	CASSTGLRDTDTQYF
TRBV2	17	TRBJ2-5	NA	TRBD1	TGTGCCAGCAGTGTGACTACTCACGGGACAGGGGAAGAGACCCAGTACTTC	CASSVTTHGTGEETQYF
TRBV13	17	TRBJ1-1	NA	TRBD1	TGTGCCAGCAGAACTCGAGGACAGGGACGTTTGAACACTGAAGCTTTCTTT	CASRTRGQGRLNTEAFF
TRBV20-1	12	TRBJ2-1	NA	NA	TGCAGTGCTAGAGATCGTTTCAGGGAGCAGTTCTTC	CSARDRFREQFF
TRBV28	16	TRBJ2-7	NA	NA	TGTGCCAGCAGTTACATCCCCCGGGACACCAACTACGAGCAGTACTTC	CASSYIPRDTNYEQYF
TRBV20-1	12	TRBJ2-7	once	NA	TGCAGTGCTACCTCCTCCTACAATGAGCAGTACTTC	CSATSSYNEQYF
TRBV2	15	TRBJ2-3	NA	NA	TGTGCCAGCACCCCGGACATATCGATCACAGATACGCAGTATTTT	CASTPDISITDTQYF
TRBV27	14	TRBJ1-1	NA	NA	TGTGCCAGCAGATGGGGACGGTCGAACACTGAAGCTTTCTTT	CASRWGRSNTEAFF
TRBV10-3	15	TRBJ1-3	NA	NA	TGTGCCATCAGAGCAGGCGCTTCACCTGGAAACACCATATATTTT	CAIRAGASPGNTIYF
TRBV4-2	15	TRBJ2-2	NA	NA	TGTGCCAGCAGCCAAGAAGGGGGTTTGTCCGGGGAGCTGTTTTTT	CASSQEGGLSGELFF
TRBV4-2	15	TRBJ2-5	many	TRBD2	TGTGCCAGCAGCCAAGATGTTGGGGGGGGAGAGACCCAGTACTTC	CASSQDVGGGETQYF
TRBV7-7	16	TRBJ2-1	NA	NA	TGTGCCAGCAGCTTAGCTTGGACGGCAGACTACAATGAGCAGTTCTTC	CASSLAWTADYNEQFF
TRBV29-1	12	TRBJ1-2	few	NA	TGCAGCGTTGACCCCGCGCGGGAAGGCTACACCTTC	CSVDPAREGYTF
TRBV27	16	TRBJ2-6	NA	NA	TGTGCCAGCAGTTCACCTTCTTCTGTCGGGACCAACGTCCTGACTTTC	CASSSPSSVGTNVLTF
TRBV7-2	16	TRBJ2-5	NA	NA	TGTGCCAGCACCCATGAGCAGGGGACGATGGGAGAGACCCAGTACTTC	CASTHEQGTMGETQYF
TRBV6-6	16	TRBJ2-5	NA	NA	TGTGCCAGCAGTGTCCCGGACGGGGGAACCCAAGAGACCCAGTACTTC	CASSVPDGGTQETQYF
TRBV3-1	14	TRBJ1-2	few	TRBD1	TGTGCCAGCAGCCACGCCGGGACAGAATATGGCTACACCTTC	CASSHAGTEYGYTF
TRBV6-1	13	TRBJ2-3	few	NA	TGTGCCAGCAGTGAAGCAGGCTCAGATACGCAGTATTTT	CASSEAGSDTQYF
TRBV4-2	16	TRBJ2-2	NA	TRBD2	TGTGCCAGCACCTACTATAGCGGGGGGGCTGCCGGGGAGCTGTTTTTT	CASTYYSGGAAGELFF
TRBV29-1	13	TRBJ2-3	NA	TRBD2	TGCAGCGTTCGGCTAAATTTAGCGGGTACGCAGTATTTT	CSVRLNLAGTQYF
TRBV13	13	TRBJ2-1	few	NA	TGTGCCAGCAGTGTGGGGGGATCTAATGAGCAGTTCTTC	CASSVGGSNEQFF
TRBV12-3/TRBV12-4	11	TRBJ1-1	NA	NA	TGTGCCAGCAGTTTGAGGGCACAAGCTTTCTTT	CASSLRAQAFF
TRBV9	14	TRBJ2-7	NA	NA	TGTGCCAGCAGCGTCGGGACACAAGACTACGAGCAGTACTTC	CASSVGTQDYEQYF
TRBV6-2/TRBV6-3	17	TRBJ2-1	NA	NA	TGTGCCAGCAGTGGGAATCCGGGACTCTTCTCCTACAATGAGCAGTTCTTC	CASSGNPGLFSYNEQFF
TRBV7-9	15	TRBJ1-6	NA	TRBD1	TGTGCCAGCAGCTACACCGGGACAGCGAATTCACCCCTCCACTTT	CASSYTGTANSPLHF
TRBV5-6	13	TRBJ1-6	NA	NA	TGTGCCAGCAGCTTAGACTTTACTTCACCCCTCCACTTT	CASSLDFTSPLHF
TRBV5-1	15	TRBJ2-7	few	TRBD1	TGCGCCAGCAGCTTGGGACAGGGCTCCTTCTACGAGCAGTACTTC	CASSLGQGSFYEQYF
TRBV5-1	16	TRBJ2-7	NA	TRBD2	TGCGCCAGCAGCTTGTCGACTAGCGGATGGGCCTACGAGCAGTACTTC	CASSLSTSGWAYEQYF
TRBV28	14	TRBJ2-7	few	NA	TGTGCCACCACCATTCCGGGCAGATCCTACGAGCAGTACTTC	CATTIPGRSYEQYF
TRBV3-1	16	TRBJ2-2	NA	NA	TGTGCCAGCAGCCAAGGTTGGGTGAGAACGACCGGGGAGCTGTTTTTT	CASSQGWVRTTGELFF
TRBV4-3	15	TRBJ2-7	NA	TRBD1	TGCGCCAGCAGCCAAGATCCGGGACAGCCCTACGAGCAGTACTTC	CASSQDPGQPYEQYF
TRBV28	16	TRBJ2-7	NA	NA	TGTGCCAGCAGTTTTGAAGGGTGGCGTGGTAACTACGAGCAGTACTTC	CASSFEGWRGNYEQYF
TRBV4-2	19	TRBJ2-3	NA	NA	TGTGCCAGCAGCCAACATCTGGGACCGGGCGGGGAGAGCACAGATACGCAGTATTTT	CASSQHLGPGGESTDTQYF
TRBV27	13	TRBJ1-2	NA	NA	TGTGCCAGCAGCCAGGCTTTCCAAACTGGCTACACCTTC	CASSQAFQTGYTF
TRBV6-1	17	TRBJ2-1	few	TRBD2	TGTGCCAGCAGTGGACTAGCGGGAGCAGGCTCCTACAATGAGCAGTTCTTC	CASSGLAGAGSYNEQFF
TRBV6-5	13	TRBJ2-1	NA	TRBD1	TGTGCCAGCAGCTGGACAGGGAGGAATGAGCAGTTCTTC	CASSWTGRNEQFF
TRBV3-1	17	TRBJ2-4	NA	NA	TGTGCCAGCAGCCAAGATTGGGGACCACTAGCCAAAAACATTCAGTACTTC	CASSQDWGPLAKNIQYF
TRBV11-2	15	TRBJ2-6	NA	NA	TGTGCCAGCAGCTTAGATCGGGAGGGGGCCAACGTCCTGACTTTC	CASSLDREGANVLTF
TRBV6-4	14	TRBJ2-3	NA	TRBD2	TGTGCCAGCAGTGAGCTTAGCGGGAGTGATACGCAGTATTTT	CASSELSGSDTQYF
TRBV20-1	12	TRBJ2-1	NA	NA	TGCAGTGCTAGACCAGGGTTTCCTGAGCAGTTCTTC	CSARPGFPEQFF
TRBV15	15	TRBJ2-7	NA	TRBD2	TGTGCCACCAAACTGACAGCGGGGACCTCTTACGAGCAGTACTTC	CATKLTAGTSYEQYF
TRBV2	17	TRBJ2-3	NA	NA	TGTGCCAGCAGTGAAGCGCTTCGGGGGGCCGGCACAGATACGCAGTATTTT	CASSEALRGAGTDTQYF
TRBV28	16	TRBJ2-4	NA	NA	TGTGCCACCAGCCCCGCCTTACTGCGCGCCAAAAACATTCAGTACTTC	CATSPALLRAKNIQYF
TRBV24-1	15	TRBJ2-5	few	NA	TGTGCCACCAGTGATTTGCTGTACATGGAGGAGACCCAGTACTTC	CATSDLLYMEETQYF
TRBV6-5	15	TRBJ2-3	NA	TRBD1	TGTGCCAGCAGTGCGGACAGGGGGGTCACAGATACGCAGTATTTT	CASSADRGVTDTQYF
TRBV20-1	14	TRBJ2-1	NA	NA	TGCAGTGCTAGAGATCTGAGCGGGTCCAATGAGCAGTTCTTC	CSARDLSGSNEQFF